This T cell receptor (beta chain) was captured by sequencing in a study of ipilimumab plus nivolumab after autologous stem cell transplantation. On the study more broadly: Myeloma patients were high-risk transplant-naive or relapsed within 3 years of first autologous transplant.

Clones were sequenced by immunoSEQ multiplex PCR, and TCRdb holds only the in-frame ones, with some missing. The sample has 2,100 or so clones; roughly 78% are singletons. Germline loops: CDR1 LGHNA, CDR2 YNFKEQ. With 1 base removed from V and 4 bases from J, the gap between germline ends came to 5 bases. This CDR3 is 12 amino acids long. Patients got ipilimumab 1 mg/kg beginning 14 to 28 days post-transplant. This clone is medium-sized within its sample. The sample in question was PBMCs, obtained in a trial of ipilimumab plus nivolumab as post-transplant consolidation. The chain joins TRBV4-2 to TRBJ2-7; perhaps TRBD2 as D (5 bases). This sequence originates from a male donor with multiple myeloma. CDR3 protein: CASSQGGYEQYF. The CDR3 bases are TGTGCCAGCAGCCAAGGAGGGTACGAGCAGTACTTC.